The sequence of this T cell receptor beta chain was determined in a study of blood T cell repertoires in COVID-19. Looking at the study overall: Specimens from acute and convalescent COVID-19 originated in the United States, Italy and Spain. Nucleic acid was either cDNA or gDNA, and it came from T cells, B-cell-depleted T cells, or PBMCs.

In the authors' workflow: It was from reference gene primer amplification that nucleated cell counts were estimated. Here immunoSEQ multiplex PCR was the method, and the copy in TCRdb shows in-frame clones only, minus some. Clone size and the V and J calls come from that table; the DNA yielded D and trimming. Here the sample spans under 95,000 clones, around 79% being singletons. The CDR3 is 11 amino acids. Trimming shortened V by 4 bases and J by 14 bases, and 12 bases separated the two germline ends. Germline CDR1 is KGHDR and CDR2 is SFDVKD. Sequencing used peripheral blood. The receptor comes from a man in his fifties with active or convalescent COVID-19. The chain employs TRBV24-1 and TRBJ2-3; no firm D call. CDR3 bases: TGTGCCACCAGTGACCCTTTCGGGTCGTATTTT. Translating gives CATSDPFGSYF.